This T cell receptor (beta chain) was identified during a study of blood T cell repertoires in COVID-19. Study in general: Samples taken during acute and convalescent COVID-19 were collected in the United States, Italy and Spain.

Data came from immunoSEQ multiplex PCR; TCRdb stores just in-frame clones and leaves some out. This repertoire shows 70,000 to 80,000 clones, approximately 84% found once; its top ten account for 9% to 15%. Trimming cost V 0 bases and J 3 bases; bases outside gene matches: 2. The CDR3 covers 15 residues. Germline values: CDR1 SGHNT, CDR2 YYREEE (reference sequence). The sequencing input was peripheral blood. J is TRBJ1-1 and V is TRBV5-4, with TRBD1 matching 10 bases. The TCR sequence derives from a human donor in a cohort sampled during active COVID-19. CDR3 nucleotides: TGTGCCAGCAGCTTGGGGACAGGGGGGTACACTGAAGCTTTCTTT. Translated, it gives CASSLGTGGYTEAFF.